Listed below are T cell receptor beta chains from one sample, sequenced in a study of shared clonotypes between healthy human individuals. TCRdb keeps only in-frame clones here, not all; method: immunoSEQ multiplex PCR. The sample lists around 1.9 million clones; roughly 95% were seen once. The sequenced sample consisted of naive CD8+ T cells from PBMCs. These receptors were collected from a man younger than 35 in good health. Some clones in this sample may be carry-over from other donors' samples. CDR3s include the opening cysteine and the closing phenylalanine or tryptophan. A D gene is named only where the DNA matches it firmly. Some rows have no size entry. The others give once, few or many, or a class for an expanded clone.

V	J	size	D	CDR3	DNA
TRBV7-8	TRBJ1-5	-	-	CASSFSRGSNQPQHF	TGTGCCAGCAGCTTCTCGAGGGGAAGCAATCAGCCCCAGCATTTT
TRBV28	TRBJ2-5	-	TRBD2	CASSLITGTSEETQYF	TGTGCCAGCAGTCTAATAACCGGGACTAGCGAAGAGACCCAGTACTTC
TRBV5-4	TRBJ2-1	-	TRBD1	CASSLGRTGGNEQFF	TGTGCCAGCAGCTTGGGGAGGACAGGGGGAAATGAGCAGTTCTTC
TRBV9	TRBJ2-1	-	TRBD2	CASSASSGYTYNEQFF	TGTGCCAGCAGCGCGAGTAGCGGGTACACCTACAATGAGCAGTTCTTC
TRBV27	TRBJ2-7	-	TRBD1	CASSLSIQGAGEQYF	TGTGCCAGCAGTTTATCGATTCAGGGGGCCGGCGAGCAGTACTTC
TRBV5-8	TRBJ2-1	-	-	CASSFWDNEQFF	TGTGCCAGCAGCTTTTGGGACAATGAGCAGTTCTTC
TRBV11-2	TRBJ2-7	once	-	CASSFPSRGGEQYF	TGTGCCAGCAGCTTCCCCTCGAGGGGGGGGGAGCAGTACTTC
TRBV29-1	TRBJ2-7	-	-	CSVSTATDYEQYF	TGCAGCGTTAGCACAGCGACTGACTACGAGCAGTACTTC
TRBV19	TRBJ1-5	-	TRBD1	CASRPAQGANQPQHF	TGTGCCAGTAGACCCGCACAGGGGGCGAATCAGCCCCAGCATTTT
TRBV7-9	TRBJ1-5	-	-	CANIPGPKGCNQPQHF	TGTGCCAATATCCCAGGCCCCAAAGGTTGCAATCAGCCCCAGCATTTT
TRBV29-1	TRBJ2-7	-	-	CSVLTEGEQYF	TGCAGCGTTCTGACCGAAGGCGAGCAGTACTTC
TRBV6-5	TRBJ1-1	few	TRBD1	CASSLRTGAGTEAFF	TGTGCCAGCAGTCTCAGGACAGGGGCGGGCACTGAAGCTTTCTTT
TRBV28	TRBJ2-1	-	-	CASSLKGWPNEQFF	TGTGCCAGCAGTTTAAAGGGGTGGCCGAATGAGCAGTTCTTC
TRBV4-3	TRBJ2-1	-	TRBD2	CASSQGLAGINEQFF	TGCGCCAGCAGCCAAGGACTAGCGGGAATTAATGAGCAGTTCTTC
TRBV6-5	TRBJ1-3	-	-	CASSSNPGLGNTIYF	TGTGCCAGCAGTTCGAATCCGGGACTAGGAAACACCATATATTTT
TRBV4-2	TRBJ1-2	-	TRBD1	CASSDHPDRGDYGYTF	TGTGCCAGCAGCGACCACCCGGACAGGGGGGACTATGGCTACACCTTC
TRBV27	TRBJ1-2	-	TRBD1	CASSLGTGSAYGYTF	TGTGCCAGCAGTCTCGGGACAGGGAGTGCCTATGGCTACACCTTC
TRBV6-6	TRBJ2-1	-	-	CASTPNLFNEQFF	TGTGCCAGCACCCCCAACCTATTCAATGAGCAGTTCTTC
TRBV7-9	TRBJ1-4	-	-	CASSLPGATNEKLFF	TGTGCCAGCAGCTTGCCCGGCGCAACTAATGAAAAACTGTTTTTT
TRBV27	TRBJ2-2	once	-	CASSPPRRSNTGELFF	TGTGCCAGCAGTCCCCCGCGGCGGTCGAACACCGGGGAGCTGTTTTTT
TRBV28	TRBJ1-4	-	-	CASKGEKLFF	TGTGCCAGCAAAGGGGAAAAACTGTTTTTT
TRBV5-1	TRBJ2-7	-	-	CASSSDSRELTYEQYF	TGCGCCAGCAGCTCCGACTCACGCGAACTGACCTACGAGCAGTACTTC
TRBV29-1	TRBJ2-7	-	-	CSVVGNSYEQYF	TGCAGCGTTGTTGGCAACTCCTACGAGCAGTACTTC
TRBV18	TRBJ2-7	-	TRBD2	CASSPPSRLAGAYEQYF	TGTGCCAGCTCACCACCCTCGAGACTAGCGGGAGCCTACGAGCAGTACTTC
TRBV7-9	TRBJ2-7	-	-	CASSTGLTYEQYF	TGTGCCAGCAGCACGGGATTAACCTACGAGCAGTACTTC
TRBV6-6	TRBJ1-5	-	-	CASSYTAVRGNQPQHF	TGTGCCAGCAGTTACACAGCCGTGAGGGGCAATCAGCCCCAGCATTTT
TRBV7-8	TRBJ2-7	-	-	CASSPPEDFEQYF	TGTGCCAGCAGCCCACCGGAAGACTTCGAGCAGTACTTC
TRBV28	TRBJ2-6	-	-	CASSRGVYGANVLTF	TGTGCCAGCAGCAGAGGGGTATACGGGGCCAACGTCCTGACTTTC
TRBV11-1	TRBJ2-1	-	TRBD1	CASTVFGQGTDEQFF	TGTGCCAGCACCGTATTTGGACAGGGGACAGATGAGCAGTTCTTC
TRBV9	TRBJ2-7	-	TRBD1	CASSVEDRFFYEQYF	TGTGCCAGCAGCGTAGAGGACAGGTTTTTCTACGAGCAGTACTTC
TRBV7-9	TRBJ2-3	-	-	CASSSPGRGVDTQYF	TGTGCCAGCAGCTCCCCCGGCCGAGGTGTTGATACGCAGTATTTT
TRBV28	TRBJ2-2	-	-	CASSTRLQGTGELFF	TGTGCCAGCAGTACCCGGTTACAGGGCACCGGGGAGCTGTTTTTT
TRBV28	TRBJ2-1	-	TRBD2	CASRWTSGTSSYNEQFF	TGTGCCAGCAGGTGGACTAGCGGGACCAGCTCCTACAATGAGCAGTTCTTC
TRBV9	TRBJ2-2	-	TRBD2	CASSTEGGPDTGELFF	TGTGCCAGCAGTACAGAGGGAGGGCCGGACACCGGGGAGCTGTTTTTT
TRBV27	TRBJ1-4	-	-	CASSLAGEKLFF	TGTGCCAGCAGTTTAGCCGGTGAAAAACTGTTTTTT
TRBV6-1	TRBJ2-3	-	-	CASSERQTSTDTQYF	TGTGCCAGCAGTGAAAGGCAGACCAGCACAGATACGCAGTATTTT
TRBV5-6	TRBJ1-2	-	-	CASSLIMAGQNYGYTF	TGTGCCAGCAGCTTGATTATGGCAGGGCAAAACTATGGCTACACCTTC
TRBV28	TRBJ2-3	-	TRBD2	CASSSPTSGWDTQYF	TGTGCCAGCAGTTCTCCGACTAGCGGGTGGGATACGCAGTATTTT
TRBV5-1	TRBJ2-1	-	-	CASSLKGSSYNEQFF	TGCGCCAGCAGCTTGAAGGGGAGCTCCTACAATGAGCAGTTCTTC
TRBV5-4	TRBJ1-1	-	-	CASSDQQGYTEAFF	TGTGCCAGCAGCGACCAACAGGGTTACACTGAAGCTTTCTTT
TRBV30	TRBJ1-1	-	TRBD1	CAWSVLGTANTEAFF	TGTGCCTGGAGTGTACTTGGGACAGCGAACACTGAAGCTTTCTTT
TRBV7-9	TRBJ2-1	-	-	CASSAHSGEQFF	TGTGCCAGCAGCGCTCACAGCGGTGAGCAGTTCTTC
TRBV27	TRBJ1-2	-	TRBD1	CASSSTDRVGRPYGYTF	TGTGCCAGCAGTTCCACGGACAGGGTGGGCAGACCGTATGGCTACACCTTC
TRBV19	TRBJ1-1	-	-	CASSMPRATEAFF	TGTGCCAGTAGTATGCCCAGGGCAACTGAAGCTTTCTTT
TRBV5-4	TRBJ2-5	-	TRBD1	CASSLGTGGQETQYF	TGTGCCAGCAGCCTAGGGACAGGGGGCCAAGAGACCCAGTACTTC
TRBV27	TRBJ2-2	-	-	CASTGLRHTGELFF	TGTGCCAGCACGGGCCTCCGGCACACCGGGGAGCTGTTTTTT
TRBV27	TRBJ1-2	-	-	CASSGNPMGGYTF	TGTGCCAGCAGCGGCAACCCCATGGGAGGCTACACCTTC